This T cell receptor beta chain comes out of a study of shared clonotypes between healthy human individuals. TCRdb's copy holds only in-frame clones and misses some; the assay was immunoSEQ multiplex PCR. Among about 2,200,000 clones, 93% were seen once, and the ten largest hold roughly 1.8%. Naive CD8 isolation took CD45RO-negative cells positively selected for CCR7 and excluded terminally differentiated effector memory CD45RA+ cells. With respect to this clone: Other DNA variants within this sample encode the same CDR3.

Germline V CDR1 and CDR2: SEHNR, FQNEAQ (reference sequence). Deletions cut 1 base from V and 8 bases from J, with 8 bases between. The CDR3 is made up of 12 amino acids. The sample taken for sequencing was naive CD8+ T cells from PBMCs. The gene calls are TRBV7-9 and TRBJ1-2, with D possibly being TRBD1 (5 bases). This receptor was obtained from a young man in good health. Some clones in this sample may be carry-over from other donors' samples. Here the CDR3 DNA reads TGTGCCAGCAGCTTAGGAGGGACCGGCTACACCTTC. Translated, it gives CASSLGGTGYTF. Combining the CDR3 with reference TRBV7-9 and TRBJ1-2 gives the whole variable domain DTGVSQNPRHKITKRGQNVTFRCDPISEHNRLYWYRQTLGQGPEFLTYFQNEAQLEKSRLLSDRFSAERPKGSFSTLEIQRTEQGDSAMYLCASSLGGTGYTFGSGTRLTVV.